This entry lists 20 T cell receptor beta chains sequenced from one sample in a study of T cells after posttransplantation cyclophosphamide (dated by TCRdb to the mid-2010s). Receptor amplification or capture employed the immunoSEQ multiplex PCR assay. The immuneACCESS repertoire file appears here via TCRdb, limited to in-frame rearrangements. These files lack a portion of the clones; in checked studies, under half of the deficit traces to unresolved V genes, and the cause of the others is not known. Within this sample are approximately 19,000 clones, with about nine tenths of them counted one time only. The ten biggest clones cover more than 5.5% of the sample. The treatment or condition label corresponds to: high-dose cyclophosphamide on days +3 and +4 as single-agent GVHD prophylaxis. For conditioning, the PTCy patients got busulfan and fludarabine, then a related or unrelated marrow graft, followed by cyclophosphamide on days +3 and +4.

The sample here was PBMCs, taken after allogeneic stem cell transplant with posttransplant cyclophosphamide. Source of these receptors: a female patient between 40 and 55 years old who received an allogeneic stem cell transplant from a related donor, was CMV-positive, and had no GVHD. Donor T cells from the graft may be present among the T cells after a transplant.

The chain has TRBV7-9 and TRBJ2-5; D is uncertain. Germline CDR1 is SEHNR and CDR2 is FQNEAQ (reference sequence). Trimming pared 0 bases from V and 3 bases from J, leaving 11 bases between. The CDR3 is made up of 15 amino acids. CDR3 residues: CASSLAVTVKETQYF. The DNA for the CDR3 is TGTGCCAGCAGCTTAGCGGTTACAGTAAAAGAGACCCAGTACTTC.

V usage is TRBV6-5 and J usage is TRBJ1-1; D is unclear. The CDR3 has 15 amino acids. Between the trimmed V and J ends, which lost 2 bases and 0 bases, there was a span of 10 bases. Germline V gives CDR1 MNHEY, CDR2 SVGAGI. The CDR3 coding sequence is TGTGCCAGCAGTTACGAGGGAGATATGAACACTGAAGCTTTCTTT. Its translation: CASSYEGDMNTEAFF.

The V call is TRBV7-3, the J call TRBJ1-1; a weak D match, TRBD1 (6 bases). CDR3 length equals 14 residues. CDR1 and CDR2 from the germline V gene are SGHTA and FQGTGA. V lost 5 bases to trimming and J lost 0 bases, with 10 bases between them. CDR3 sequence (DNA): TGTGCCAGCAGCCTAGGGACAATGAACACTGAAGCTTTCTTT. Its protein product is CASSLGTMNTEAFF.

This clone occurred once. V usage is TRBV29-1 and J usage is TRBJ2-3; perhaps TRBD2 as D (6 bases). V lost 5 bases, J lost 1 base, and 10 bases lay in between. The CDR3 has 13 residues. Looked up from germline, CDR1 is SQVTM and CDR2 is ANQGSEA. The CDR3 coding sequence is TGCAGCGTTCTACTAGCAGGCACAGATACGCAGTATTTT. Encoded protein: CSVLLAGTDTQYF.

The rearrangement links TRBV19 to TRBJ2-5; 7 positions match TRBD1. J was trimmed by 2 bases and V by 3 bases; bases with no gene match: 6. CDR1 LNHDA and CDR2 SQIVND come from the germline V gene (reference sequence). The CDR3 has 15 residues. The CDR3 bases are TGTGCCAGTAGTATGGCTCCCAGGGGGCAAGAGACCCAGTACTTC. Protein: CASSMAPRGQETQYF. Full variable domain (outside the CDR3, taken from reference TRBV19 and TRBJ2-5): DGGITQSPKYLFRKEGQNVTLSCEQNLNHDAMYWYRQDPGQGLRLIYYSQIVNDFQKGDIAEGYSVSREKKESFPLTVTSAQKNPTAFYLCASSMAPRGQETQYFGPGTRLLVL.

This chain joins TRBV19 and TRBJ2-1, with 10 bases that match TRBD2. The CDR3 is 17 amino acids. Trimming took 4 bases from V and 7 from J; bases not matched to a gene: 13. The germline CDR1 and CDR2 sequences are LNHDA and SQIVND (reference sequence). The CDR3 coding sequence is TGTGCCAGTAGTAGTAAGGAACTAGCGGGACCTTGGAATGAGCAGTTCTTC. Protein sequence: CASSSKELAGPWNEQFF. Full variable domain (remainder filled in from reference TRBV19 and TRBJ2-1): DGGITQSPKYLFRKEGQNVTLSCEQNLNHDAMYWYRQDPGQGLRLIYYSQIVNDFQKGDIAEGYSVSREKKESFPLTVTSAQKNPTAFYLCASSSKELAGPWNEQFFGPGTRLTVL.

J is TRBJ2-7 and V is TRBV28, with a possible D match to TRBD2 (6 bases). The CDR3 extends over 14 amino acids. V was shortened by 8 bases and J by 4 bases, with 18 bases between the two germline ends. Germline CDR1 reads MDHEN; CDR2 reads SYDVKM. CDR3 nucleotide sequence: TGTGCCAGCTCCGGGACTGCCGACCTTTACGAGCAGTACTTC. Residues: CASSGTADLYEQYF.

This clone was detected once. The CDR3 reads CASSLGGRAENEQFF. The CDR3 DNA reads as TGTGCCAGCAGTCTGGGCGGGAGGGCCGAAAATGAGCAGTTCTTC. V and J are TRBV28 and TRBJ2-1; 9 bases are a match to TRBD2. Losses at the gene ends were 5 bases for V and 7 bases for J; bases not matched to a gene: 9. Germline-derived CDR1 and CDR2 are MDHEN and SYDVKM. The CDR3 contains 15 residues.

The chain carries TRBV7-8 and TRBJ1-2; possibly TRBD1 for D (6 bases). Germline CDR1 and CDR2: SGHVS and FQNEAQ. Trimming removed 3 bases at V and 1 base at J, with 15 bases between. CDR3 size: 16 residues. The CDR3 spells CASSFDDRWINYGYTF. The CDR3 coding sequence is TGTGCCAGCAGCTTTGACGACAGGTGGATTAACTATGGCTACACCTTC. The variable domain in full, with the rest retrieved from reference TRBV7-8 and TRBJ1-2, is GAGVSQSPRYKVAKRGQDVALRCDPISGHVSLFWYQQALGQGPEFLTYFQNEAQLDKSGLPSDRFFAERPEGSVSTLKIQRTQQEDSAVYLCASSFDDRWINYGYTFGSGTRLTVV.

With regard to this clone: The junction and the germline gene differ at one end; a read error may be behind it. J is TRBJ2-1 and V is TRBV5-6; 8 positions match TRBD1. CDR1 and CDR2 (germline): SGHDT, YYEEEE. The CDR3 contains 11 residues. The CDR3 is CASSLGTGRLF. CDR3 DNA sequence: TGTGCCAGCAGCTTGGGGACAGGGAGGCTCTTC.

The J gene is TRBJ2-7, the V gene TRBV30, with 10 nucleotides matching TRBD2. Trimming at V came to 4 bases and at J to 5 bases, leaving 5 bases not matched to a gene. Germline CDR1 is GTSNPN and CDR2 is SVGIG (reference sequence). The CDR3 runs 13 residues. CDR3 bases: TGTGCCTGGAACCCTAGCGGGAGCCACGAGCAGTACTTC. Translation: CAWNPSGSHEQYF.

The V and J genes are TRBV6-5 and TRBJ1-1; TRBD1 aligns across 7 bases. Germline loops: CDR1 MNHEY, CDR2 SVGAGI. The CDR3 sequence is 13 residues long. The J segment lost 5 bases and the V segment lost 6 bases, leaving 6 bases of the junction unmatched. CDR3 bases: TGTGCCAGCAGGGAGGGGGCTTGGACTGAAGCTTTCTTT. It encodes CASREGAWTEAFF.

CDR3 region: CSVVYSMDTEAFF. DNA for the CDR3: TGCAGCGTCGTCTACAGCATGGACACTGAAGCTTTCTTT. The chain recombines TRBV29-1 with TRBJ1-1; D is uncertain. The CDR3 extends over 13 amino acids. Germline loops: CDR1 SQVTM, CDR2 ANQGSEA. Trimming removed 6 bases at V and 3 bases at J, with 14 bases between.

The rearrangement joins TRBV19 to TRBJ2-7; 7 nucleotides match TRBD1. V lost 1 base and J lost 6; bases outside the gene matches: 6. The CDR3 runs to 14 residues. CDR1 is LNHDA and CDR2 is SQIVND in the germline V gene (reference sequence). CDR3 nucleotide sequence: TGTGCCAGTAGTATAGGACAGGGAGAGAGCGAGCAGTACTTC. Translation: CASSIGQGESEQYF.

The rearrangement joins TRBV6-1 to TRBJ1-4, with D unresolved. V lost 7 bases and J 4 bases, leaving 7 bases between the germline ends. The germline CDR1 and CDR2 sequences are MNHNS and SASEGT. The CDR3 contains 12 residues. This CDR3 is CASNSGNEKLFF. CDR3 nucleotide sequence: TGTGCCAGCAACTCCGGTAATGAAAAACTGTTTTTT.

Only a few counts were recorded for this clone. The V call is TRBV9, the J call TRBJ1-2, with 10 bases fitting TRBD1. Trimming cost V 0 bases and J 4 bases; bases outside gene matches: 12. CDR1 is SGDLS and CDR2 is YYNGEE in the germline V gene. CDR3 size: 18 residues. CDR3 sequence: CASSVEPGQGRFGYGYTF. The DNA of the CDR3 is TGTGCCAGCAGCGTAGAACCGGGACAGGGGAGATTTGGCTATGGCTACACCTTC.

This clone came up a few times. The rearrangement joins TRBV2 to TRBJ2-7; D might be TRBD2 (6 bases). Germline loops: CDR1 SNHLY, CDR2 FYNNEI. The CDR3 loop spans 13 amino acids. V was cut by 7 bases and J by 2 bases, with 12 bases left in between. CDR3 DNA: TGTGCCAGCACCGGGGGAGTAGCCTACGAGCAGTACTTC. Translation gives CASTGGVAYEQYF. Using reference TRBV2 and TRBJ2-7 for the parts outside the CDR3, the full variable domain is EPEVTQTPSHQVTQMGQEVILRCVPISNHLYFYWYRQILGQKVEFLVSFYNNEISEKSEIFDDQFSVERPDGSNFTLKIRSTKLEDSAMYFCASTGGVAYEQYFGPGTRLTVT.

The genes are TRBV11-2 and TRBJ2-7, with 8 positions matching TRBD2. The CDR3 covers 14 residues. V shed 5 bases and J 7 bases; nucleotides not matched to a gene: 10. Germline CDR1 reads SGHAT; CDR2 reads FQNNGV. CDR3: CASSLFTGTSEQYF. Here the CDR3 DNA reads TGTGCCAGCAGCCTCTTCACCGGGACTAGTGAGCAGTACTTC.

The chain links TRBV7-2 to TRBJ1-6; tentatively, D is TRBD1 (6 bases). Deletions cut 1 base from V and 10 bases from J, with 14 bases between. Germline V CDR1 and CDR2: SGHTA, FQGNSA. CDR3 size: 15 residues. The CDR3 loop is CASSLETRGRSPLHF. CDR3 nucleotides: TGTGCCAGCAGCTTAGAGACGCGGGGGCGCTCACCCCTCCACTTT.

V gene TRBV7-3 combines with J gene TRBJ2-7; D may be TRBD2 (6 bases). The CDR3 consists of 14 residues. CDR1 SGHTA and CDR2 FQGTGA come from the germline V gene. Trimming stripped 2 bases from V and 5 bases from J, with 13 bases between. The CDR3 sequence: CASSLFARGDEQYF. The CDR3 nucleotides read TGTGCCAGCAGCTTATTCGCGCGGGGCGACGAGCAGTACTTC.